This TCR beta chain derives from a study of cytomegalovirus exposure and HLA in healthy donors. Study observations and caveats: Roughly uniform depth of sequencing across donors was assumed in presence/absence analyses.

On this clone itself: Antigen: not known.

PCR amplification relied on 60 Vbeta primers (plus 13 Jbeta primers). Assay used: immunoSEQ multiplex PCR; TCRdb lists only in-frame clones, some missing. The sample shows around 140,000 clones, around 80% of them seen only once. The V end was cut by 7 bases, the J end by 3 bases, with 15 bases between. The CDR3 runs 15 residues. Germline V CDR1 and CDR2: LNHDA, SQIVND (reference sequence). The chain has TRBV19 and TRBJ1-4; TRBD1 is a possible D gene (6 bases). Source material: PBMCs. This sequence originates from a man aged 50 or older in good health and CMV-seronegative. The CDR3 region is CASTLGGGSNEKLFF. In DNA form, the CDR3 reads TGTGCCAGTACCCTAGGGGGGGGATCTAATGAAAAACTGTTTTTT.